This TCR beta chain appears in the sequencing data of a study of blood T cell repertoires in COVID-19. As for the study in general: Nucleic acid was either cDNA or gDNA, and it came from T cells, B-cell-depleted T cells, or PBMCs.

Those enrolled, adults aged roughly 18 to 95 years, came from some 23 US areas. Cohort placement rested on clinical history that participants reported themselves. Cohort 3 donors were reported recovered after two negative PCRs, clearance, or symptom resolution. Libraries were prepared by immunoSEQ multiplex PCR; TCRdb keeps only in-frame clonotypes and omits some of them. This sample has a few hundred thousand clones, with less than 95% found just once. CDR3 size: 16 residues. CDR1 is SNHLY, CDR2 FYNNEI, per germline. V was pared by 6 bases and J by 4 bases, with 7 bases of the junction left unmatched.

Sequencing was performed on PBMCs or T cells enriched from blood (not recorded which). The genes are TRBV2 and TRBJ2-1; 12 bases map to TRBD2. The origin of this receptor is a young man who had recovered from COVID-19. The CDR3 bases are TGTGCCAGCAGAAGACTAGCGGGAGATGTTTACAATGAGCAGTTCTTC. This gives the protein CASRRLAGDVYNEQFF.